This section outlines one T cell receptor (beta chain) sequence together with its context. As yet, its antigen is unknown. The sample comes from a study of naive and memory T cell subsets. General observations from the study: Over 90% of naive TCR sequences appeared only once, unlike memory subsets. Especially in CD8 cells, naive repertoires contained a few larger clonotypes, possibly CD45RA-re-expressing memory cells.

Cells stained for CD3, CD4, CD8, CD45RA, CD27 and viability were sorted into four CD45RA/CD27 subsets. The CDR3 spans 18 residues. Trimming cost V 6 bases and J 4 bases, with 25 bases left between them. Both TRBC1 and TRBC2 were covered by a beta constant-region primer of two equimolar oligonucleotides. The ligated cDNA underwent four PCR rounds using SP2 and nested alpha and beta constant-region primers. TCRdb re-called the UMI-ligation and nested PCR reads with MiXCR, one entry per CDR3 protein. The repertoire includes 120,000 to 150,000 distinct CDR3 sequences, 15% to 20% of them detected once, and 0.14% to 0.15% sits in the top ten.

Material: naive CD4+ T cells from blood. V gene TRBV12-3 or TRBV12-4 combines with J gene TRBJ2-4; possibly TRBD1 for D (7 bases). The TCR comes from a human donor in good health. The CDR3 region has the DNA TGTGCCAGCAGCCCCAGAAGCAAATTACAGGGGAGGAAAAACATTCAGTACTTC. Residues: CASSPRSKLQGRKNIQYF.